The 22 T cell receptor beta chains below were found in one sample sequenced in a study of early T cells in non-severe SARS-CoV-2 infection. From the 5' RACE reads, TCRdb called clonotypes with MiXCR, one entry per CDR3 protein. The sample has 95,000 to 150,000 distinct CDR3 sequences, 14% to 15% seen once; the top ten hold roughly a fifth. The sample was whole blood. These receptors came from an adult who was a healthcare worker with PCR-confirmed SARS-CoV-2 infection or an uninfected control (not recorded which).

This clonotype has more than one count but fewer than ten. The CDR3 DNA follows: TGTGCCAGCAGCACAGCCGGGTCAGACACTGAAGCTTTCTTT. This codes for CASSTAGSDTEAFF. The genes are TRBV3-1 and TRBJ1-1; D remains ambiguous. Looked up from germline, CDR1 is LGHDT and CDR2 is YNNKEL (reference sequence). The ends were cut back, 5 bases at V and 3 bases at J, with 13 bases in the middle. The length of the CDR3 is 14 residues.

This clonotype was recorded a few times. The V gene is TRBV6-1, the J gene TRBJ2-3; D is tentatively TRBD1 or TRBD2 (5 bases each). The CDR3 length is 17 residues. V was clipped by 4 bases and J by 1 base, with 18 bases between them. Germline-derived CDR1 and CDR2 are MNHNS and SASEGT. The CDR3, as DNA: TGTGCCAGCAGTGTTTACGGGGCCCGGTTGGGCACAGATACGCAGTATTTT. Its protein is CASSVYGARLGTDTQYF.

The chain recombines TRBV4-1 with TRBJ1-3, with D unclear. V was trimmed by 4 bases and J by 0 bases, leaving 10 bases between them. The CDR3 totals 15 residues. Germline CDR1 is MGHRA and CDR2 is YSYEKL. The CDR3 protein is CASSPNLSSGNTIYF. The CDR3 DNA sequence: TGCGCCAGCAGCCCCAATCTGAGCTCTGGAAACACCATATATTTT.

This clonotype was detected only a few times. V is TRBV4-1 and J is TRBJ2-4; D gene ambiguous. Trimming took off 3 bases at V and 1 base at J, with 16 bases between the two ends. CDR1 and CDR2 from the germline V gene are MGHRA and YSYEKL. The CDR3 length is 17 residues. The CDR3 spells CASSHGNLFYAKNIQYF. DNA of the CDR3: TGCGCCAGCAGCCATGGCAACCTATTTTACGCCAAAAACATTCAGTACTTC.

There are a few counts of this clonotype. V is TRBV11-3 and J is TRBJ1-1, with D uncertain. The V gene lost 4 bases and the J gene lost 8 bases, with 14 bases spanning the gap. Germline V gene lookup returns CDR1 SGHNT and CDR2 YENEEA. This CDR3 is built from 13 residues. CDR3: CASSSPPSSEAFF. The CDR3 region has the DNA TGTGCCAGCAGCTCGCCGCCCTCGTCCGAAGCTTTCTTT.

The chain links TRBV7-2 to TRBJ2-7; D may be TRBD2 (5 bases). V dropped 1 base and J dropped 8 bases, with 6 bases sitting between them. The germline gives CDR1 SGHTA, CDR2 FQGNSA. CDR3 size: 11 residues. CDR3 in amino acids: CASSLGGQQYF. CDR3 DNA: TGTGCCAGCAGCTTAGGCGGGCAGCAGTACTTC. The full variable domain, in which reference TRBV7-2 and TRBJ2-7 provide the parts outside the CDR3, is GAGVSQSPSNKVTEKGKDVELRCDPISGHTALYWYRQSLGQGLEFLIYFQGNSAPDKSGLPSDRFSAERTGGSVSTLTIQRTQQEDSAVYLCASSLGGQQYFGPGTRLTVT.

This chain uses TRBV20-1 with TRBJ2-5, with 9 bases matching TRBD2. The CDR3 length is 12 residues. The V and J ends lost 4 bases and 5 bases, in that order; junction bases with no gene match: 2. The germline V gene encodes CDR1 DFQATT and CDR2 SNEGSKA (reference sequence). In DNA form, the CDR3 reads TGCAGTGCTAAGCGGGGGGTGGAGACCCAGTACTTC. Translating it yields CSAKRGVETQYF.

This clonotype showed up just a few times. The CDR3 bases are TGTGCCAGCAGCCCAGGGGATTCTGGGGCCAACGTCCTGACTTTC. The encoded protein is CASSPGDSGANVLTF. The rearrangement joins TRBV7-6 to TRBJ2-6; maybe TRBD1 (6 bases). Looked up from germline, CDR1 is SGHVS and CDR2 is FNYEAQ. The CDR3 has 15 residues. The V end was cut by 5 bases, the J end by 1 base, with 9 bases between.

This clonotype turned up a few times. The chain employs TRBV4-1 and TRBJ1-4; no clear D. Germline V gene data show CDR1 as MGHRA and CDR2 as YSYEKL. V lost 1 base and J 8 bases, leaving 17 bases between the germline ends. The CDR3 sequence is 16 residues long. The CDR3 region has the DNA TGCGCCAGCAGCCAAGGTTGGGCTTTAAGTCGGGAAAAACTGTTTTTT. It is translated as CASSQGWALSREKLFF.

The chain uses TRBV10-2 and TRBJ2-1; D might be TRBD2 (6 bases). The CDR3 has 16 residues. Trimming removed 4 bases at V and 5 bases at J, with 18 bases between. CDR1 WSHSY and CDR2 SAAADI come from the germline V gene. Written as DNA, the CDR3 is TGCGCCAGCAGTGTACCCGGGACTCGAGTCAACAATGAGCAGTTCTTC. Translating gives CASSVPGTRVNNEQFF.

The V call is TRBV21-1, the J call TRBJ1-5; the D call TRBD1 from the table was never checked on the DNA. TRBV21-1 is a known pseudogene. The CDR3 totals 17 residues. The CDR3 here is CASSQRTDRDVGQPQHF. Here the CDR3 DNA reads TGTGCCAGCAGCCAACGAACAGACAGGGACGTTGGTCAGCCCCAGCATTTT.

There are many counts of this clonotype. The chain links TRBV2 to TRBJ2-1, with 7 bases aligning to TRBD2. This CDR3 region has 15 residues. V lost 6 bases to trimming and J lost 7 bases; unmatched junction nucleotides: 12. Germline V gene sequence: CDR1 SNHLY, CDR2 FYNNEI. CDR3 residues: CASRGAGTGLNEQFF. The CDR3 nucleotides read TGTGCCAGCAGGGGAGCGGGGACGGGGTTGAATGAGCAGTTCTTC.

The genes are TRBV30 and TRBJ2-7; 13 nucleotides match TRBD2. The CDR3 loop spans 14 amino acids. In germline, CDR1 is GTSNPN, CDR2 SVGIG (reference sequence). V shed 3 bases and J 6 bases; nucleotides not matched to a gene: 5. The CDR3 region is CAWSVGLAGVEQYF. The CDR3 DNA reads as TGTGCCTGGAGCGTCGGACTAGCGGGGGTCGAGCAGTACTTC.

The table lists this clonotype with a few counts. The chain uses TRBV12-3 or TRBV12-4 and TRBJ1-5; no firm D call. This CDR3 has 14 amino acids. V was trimmed by 5 bases and J by 7 bases, leaving 15 bases between them. As DNA, the CDR3 is TGTGCCAGCAGTCCGGGCGCCTTGGAACAGCCCCAGCATTTT. This codes for CASSPGALEQPQHF.

This clonotype has a handful of counts. CDR3 loop: CASSQREYPANTGELFF. The DNA of the CDR3 is TGCGCCAGCAGCCAGCGAGAGTATCCCGCGAACACCGGGGAGCTGTTTTTT. The chain joins TRBV4-1 to TRBJ2-2; D gene uncertain. The germline V and J ends were trimmed by 3 bases and 0 bases, with 14 bases remaining between them. The CDR3 sequence is 17 residues long. The germline V gene has CDR1 MGHRA and CDR2 YSYEKL.

This clonotype occurred a few times. This chain joins TRBV7-9 and TRBJ2-3; TRBD2 aligns across 13 bases. Losses at the gene ends were 8 bases for V and 6 bases for J; bases not matched to a gene: 8. CDR1 is SEHNR, CDR2 FQNEAQ, per germline (reference sequence). CDR3 length: 15 amino acids. The CDR3 loop is CASLHGTSGDDTQYF. CDR3 DNA: TGTGCCAGCCTCCACGGGACTAGCGGGGATGATACGCAGTATTTT.

The table lists this clonotype with a few counts. The chain employs TRBV2 and TRBJ2-3; TRBD2 is a possible D gene (5 bases). The germline V gene has CDR1 SNHLY and CDR2 FYNNEI. Trimming stripped 11 bases from V and 8 bases from J, with 11 bases between. The CDR3 runs 10 residues. CDR3 coding DNA: TGTGCCTCAGCTAGCAGTACGCAGTATTTT. The encoded protein is CASASSTQYF.

This clonotype was seen ten or more times. J is TRBJ1-2 and V is TRBV7-2; no clear D. Trimming removed 4 bases from V and 8 bases from J, with 20 bases in between. Germline CDR1 SGHTA, CDR2 FQGNSA. This CDR3 has 15 residues. Written as DNA, the CDR3 is TGTGCCAGCAGCTCCACGATTGACGTACGGAGAGGCTACACCTTC. This encodes CASSSTIDVRRGYTF.

This clonotype was observed a handful of times. This chain uses TRBV12-3 or TRBV12-4 with TRBJ2-2; D ambiguous. The CDR3 totals 12 residues. The germline V and J ends were trimmed by 11 bases and 1 base, with 8 bases remaining between them. This CDR3 reads CASQENTGELFF. As DNA, the CDR3 is TGTGCCTCTCAGGAGAACACCGGGGAGCTGTTTTTT.

This chain uses TRBV18 with TRBJ1-2; 9 bases align to TRBD1. Germline V CDR1 and CDR2: KGHSH, LQKENI. The V and J ends lost 2 bases and 4 bases, in that order; junction bases with no gene match: 5. There are 15 residues in the CDR3. The CDR3: CASSPGTGPSYGYTF. The CDR3 coding sequence is TGTGCCAGCTCACCAGGGACAGGGCCATCCTATGGCTACACCTTC.

The chain is built from TRBV20-1 and TRBJ2-5, with 8 bases fitting TRBD2. Germline CDR1 and CDR2: DFQATT and SNEGSKA (reference sequence). This CDR3 spans 13 amino acids. With 3 bases clipped from V and 4 bases from J, the junction kept 4 bases outside the gene matches. CDR3 nucleotides: TGCAGTGCTAGCCAGGGACTAGTAGAGACCCAGTACTTC. It translates to CSASQGLVETQYF.

The chain is built from TRBV18 and TRBJ2-1, with D perhaps TRBD1 (7 bases). The CDR3 length is 13 residues. Germline CDR1 reads KGHSH; CDR2 reads LQKENI. The ends were cut back, 5 bases at V and 10 bases at J, with 15 bases in the middle. CDR3 region: CASSLDRAGEQFF. The DNA of the CDR3 is TGTGCCAGCTCATTAGACAGGGCGGGGGAGCAGTTCTTC. The complete variable domain, with remaining parts taken from reference TRBV18 and TRBJ2-1, reads NAGVMQNPRHLVRRRGQEARLRCSPMKGHSHVYWYRQLPEEGLKFMVYLQKENIIDESGMPKERFSAEFPKEGPSILRIQQVVRGDSAAYFCASSLDRAGEQFFGPGTRLTVL.